This note documents a single T cell receptor beta chain sequence. Its target is unknown. This sample is part of a study of siplizumab effects on memory and regulatory T cells. Study-level findings and limits: Fewer alloreactive sequences mapped to unstimulated CD4+ memory cells under siplizumab.

Sequencing was performed with immunoSEQ multiplex PCR; in TCRdb, only in-frame clones are kept and a portion is missing. The sample holds 50,000 to 70,000 clones, just over 95% seen once. The sequenced material came from naive CD8+ T cells sorted from blood. This sequence was found in a human donor in good health.

The CDR3 protein is CASSLDLLRQGTNYGYTF. For the CDR3, the DNA is TGTGCCAGCAGCTTGGATCTATTACGCCAGGGGACCAACTATGGCTACACCTTC. V is TRBV5-4 and J is TRBJ1-2; a possible D gene is TRBD1 (6 bases). Germline CDR1 and CDR2: SGHNT and YYREEE (reference sequence). The V and J ends lost 0 bases and 2 bases respectively, with 20 bases between them. This CDR3 contains 18 residues.